This record looks at one T cell receptor beta chain sequence and its context. The same CDR3 can be traced to other DNA sequences in this sample. This CDR3 region has 13 residues. CDR1 KGHSH and CDR2 LQKENI come from the germline V gene. V dropped 3 bases and J dropped 1 base, with 6 bases sitting between them. The protocol was immunoSEQ multiplex PCR, while the TCRdb copy is restricted to in-frame clones and leaves out a portion. The sample consists of some 640,000 clones, 70% to 90% of them appearing once. The data originate from a study of Ad26.COV2.S vaccination and SARS-CoV-2 variants. The treatment denotes: some 20 received Ad26.COV2.S at low or high dose, single or two shots; about 5 received placebo; per-sample allocation not given. Day 63 after the first injection of vaccine or placebo was the sampling time.

The chain recombines TRBV18 with TRBJ1-1; no clear D gene. The receptor was isolated from a person between 18 and 65 years old who received the Ad26.COV2.S COVID-19 vaccine or a placebo. The sample consisted of peripheral blood, taken in a trial of Ad26.COV2.S vaccine versus placebo. The CDR3 region is CASSPTQNTEAFF. The DNA of the CDR3 is TGTGCCAGCTCACCTACACAGAACACTGAAGCTTTCTTT.